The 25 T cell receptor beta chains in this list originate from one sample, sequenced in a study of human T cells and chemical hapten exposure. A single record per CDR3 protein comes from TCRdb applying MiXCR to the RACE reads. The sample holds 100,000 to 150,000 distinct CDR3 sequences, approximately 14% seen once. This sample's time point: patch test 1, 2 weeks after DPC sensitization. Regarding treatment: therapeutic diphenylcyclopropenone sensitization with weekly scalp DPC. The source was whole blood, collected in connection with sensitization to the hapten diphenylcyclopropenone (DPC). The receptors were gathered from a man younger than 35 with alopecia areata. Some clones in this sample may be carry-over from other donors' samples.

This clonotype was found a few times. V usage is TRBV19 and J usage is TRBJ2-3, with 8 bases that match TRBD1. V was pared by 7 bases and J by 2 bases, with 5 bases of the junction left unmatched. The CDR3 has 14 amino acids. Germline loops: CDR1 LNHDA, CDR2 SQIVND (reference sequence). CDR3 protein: CASKLDRATDTQYF. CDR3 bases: TGTGCCAGTAAGCTGGACAGGGCCACAGATACGCAGTATTTT.

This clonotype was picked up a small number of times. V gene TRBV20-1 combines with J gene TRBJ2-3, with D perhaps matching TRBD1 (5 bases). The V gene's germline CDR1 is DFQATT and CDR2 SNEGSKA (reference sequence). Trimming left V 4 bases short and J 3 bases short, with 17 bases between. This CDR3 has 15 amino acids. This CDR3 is CSANKGLSGTDTQYF. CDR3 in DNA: TGCAGTGCTAACAAAGGGTTATCAGGGACAGATACGCAGTATTTT.

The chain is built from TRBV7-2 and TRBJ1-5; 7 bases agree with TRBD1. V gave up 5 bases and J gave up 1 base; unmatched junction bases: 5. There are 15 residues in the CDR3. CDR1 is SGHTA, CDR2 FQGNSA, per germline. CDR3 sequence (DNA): TGTGCCAGCAGCCTACAGGGGAGAAGCAATCAGCCCCAGCATTTT. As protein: CASSLQGRSNQPQHF.

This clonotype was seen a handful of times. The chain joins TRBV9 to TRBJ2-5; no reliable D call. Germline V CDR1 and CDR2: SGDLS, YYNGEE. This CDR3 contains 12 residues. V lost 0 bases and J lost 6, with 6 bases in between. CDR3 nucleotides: TGTGCCAGCAGCGTAGGTTCCCAGACCCAGTACTTC. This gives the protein CASSVGSQTQYF. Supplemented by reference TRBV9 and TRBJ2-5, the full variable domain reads DSGVTQTPKHLITATGQRVTLRCSPRSGDLSVYWYQQSLDQGLQFLIQYYNGEERAKGNILERFSAQQFPDLHSELNLSSLELGDSALYFCASSVGSQTQYFGPGTRLLVL.

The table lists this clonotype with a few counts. Written as DNA, the CDR3 is TGTGCCAGCAGTTTAGTCGACTCCCTCCACTTT. Translated, it gives CASSLVDSLHF. V gene TRBV12-3 or TRBV12-4 combines with J gene TRBJ1-6; D is uncertain. The CDR3 is made up of 11 amino acids. Trimming pared 1 base from V and 14 bases from J, leaving 6 bases between.

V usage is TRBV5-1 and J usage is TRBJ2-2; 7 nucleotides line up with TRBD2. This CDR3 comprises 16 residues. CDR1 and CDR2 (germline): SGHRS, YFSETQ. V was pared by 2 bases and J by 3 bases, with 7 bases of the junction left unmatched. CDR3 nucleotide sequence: TGCGCCAGCAGCTTTAGGGAGGGCCAAGACACCGGGGAGCTGTTTTTT. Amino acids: CASSFREGQDTGELFF.

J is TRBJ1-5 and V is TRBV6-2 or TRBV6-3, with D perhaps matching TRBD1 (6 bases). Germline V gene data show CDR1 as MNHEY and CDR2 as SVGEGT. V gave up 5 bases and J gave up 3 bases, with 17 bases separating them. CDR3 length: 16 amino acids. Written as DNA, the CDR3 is TGTGCCAGCAGTGCCCGCCCGGACAGCACCAATCAGCCCCAGCATTTT. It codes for CASSARPDSTNQPQHF.

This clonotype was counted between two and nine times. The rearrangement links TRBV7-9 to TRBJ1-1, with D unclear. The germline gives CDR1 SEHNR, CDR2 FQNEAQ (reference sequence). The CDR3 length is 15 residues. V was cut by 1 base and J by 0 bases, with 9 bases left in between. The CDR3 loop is CASSLEQGVNTEAFF. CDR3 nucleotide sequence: TGTGCCAGCAGCTTAGAACAAGGAGTGAACACTGAAGCTTTCTTT. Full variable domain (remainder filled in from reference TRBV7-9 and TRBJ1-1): DTGVSQNPRHKITKRGQNVTFRCDPISEHNRLYWYRQTLGQGPEFLTYFQNEAQLEKSRLLSDRFSAERPKGSFSTLEIQRTEQGDSAMYLCASSLEQGVNTEAFFGQGTRLTVV.

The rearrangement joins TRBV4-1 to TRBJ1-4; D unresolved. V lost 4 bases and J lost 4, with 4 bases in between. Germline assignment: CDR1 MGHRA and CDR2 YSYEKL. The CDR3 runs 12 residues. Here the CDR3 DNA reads TGCGCCAGCAGCCTATATAATGAAAAACTGTTTTTT. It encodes CASSLYNEKLFF.

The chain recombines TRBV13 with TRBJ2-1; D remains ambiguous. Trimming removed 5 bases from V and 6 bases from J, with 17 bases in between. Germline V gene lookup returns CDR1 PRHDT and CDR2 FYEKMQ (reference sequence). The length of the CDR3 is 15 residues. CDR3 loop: CASSPRTGPVNEQFF. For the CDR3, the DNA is TGTGCCAGCAGCCCCAGGACGGGCCCCGTCAATGAGCAGTTCTTC.

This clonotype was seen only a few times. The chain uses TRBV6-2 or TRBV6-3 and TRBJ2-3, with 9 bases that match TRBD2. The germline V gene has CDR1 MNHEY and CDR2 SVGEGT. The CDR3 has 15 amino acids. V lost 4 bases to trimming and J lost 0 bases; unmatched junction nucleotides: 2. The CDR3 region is CASSSTSGSTDTQYF. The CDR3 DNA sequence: TGTGCCAGCAGTTCCACTAGCGGGAGCACAGATACGCAGTATTTT.

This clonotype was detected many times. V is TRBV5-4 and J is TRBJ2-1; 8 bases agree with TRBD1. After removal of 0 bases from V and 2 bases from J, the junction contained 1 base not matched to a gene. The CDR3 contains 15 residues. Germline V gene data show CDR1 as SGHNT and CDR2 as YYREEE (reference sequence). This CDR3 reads CASSLDRGTYNEQFF. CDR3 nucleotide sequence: TGTGCCAGCAGCTTGGACAGGGGGACCTACAATGAGCAGTTCTTC.

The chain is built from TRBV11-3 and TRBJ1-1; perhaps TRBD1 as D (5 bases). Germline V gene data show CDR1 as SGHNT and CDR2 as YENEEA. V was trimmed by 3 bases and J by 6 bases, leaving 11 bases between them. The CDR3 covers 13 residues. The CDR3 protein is CASSFARDSEAFF. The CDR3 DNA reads TGTGCCAGCAGCTTTGCTAGGGACTCTGAAGCTTTCTTT.

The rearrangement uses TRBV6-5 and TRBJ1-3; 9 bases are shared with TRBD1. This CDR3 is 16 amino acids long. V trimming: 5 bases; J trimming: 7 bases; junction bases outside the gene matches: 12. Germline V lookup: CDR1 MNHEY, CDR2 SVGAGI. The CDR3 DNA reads TGTGCCAGCAGTCCACAGGGGGCTAGAGAAGTGAACACCATATATTTT. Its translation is CASSPQGAREVNTIYF.

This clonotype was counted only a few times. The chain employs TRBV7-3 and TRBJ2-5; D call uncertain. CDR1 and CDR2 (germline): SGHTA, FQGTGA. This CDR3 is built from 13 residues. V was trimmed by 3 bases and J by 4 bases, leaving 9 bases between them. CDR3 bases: TGTGCCAGCAGCTTCTCGTCCGGAGAGACCCAGTACTTC. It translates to CASSFSSGETQYF.

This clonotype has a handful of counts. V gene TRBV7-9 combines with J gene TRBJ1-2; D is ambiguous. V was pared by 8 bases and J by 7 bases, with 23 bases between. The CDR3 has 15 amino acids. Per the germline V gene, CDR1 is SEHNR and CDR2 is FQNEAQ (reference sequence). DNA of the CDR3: TGTGCCAGCCTTACTAACACCGGACCCCACTTTGGCTACACCTTC. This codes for CASLTNTGPHFGYTF.

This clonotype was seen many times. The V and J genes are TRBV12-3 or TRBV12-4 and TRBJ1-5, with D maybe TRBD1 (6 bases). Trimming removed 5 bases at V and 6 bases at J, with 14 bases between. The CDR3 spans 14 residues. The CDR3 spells CASSPTGLGQPQHF. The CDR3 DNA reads TGTGCCAGCAGTCCCACAGGGTTGGGTCAGCCCCAGCATTTT.

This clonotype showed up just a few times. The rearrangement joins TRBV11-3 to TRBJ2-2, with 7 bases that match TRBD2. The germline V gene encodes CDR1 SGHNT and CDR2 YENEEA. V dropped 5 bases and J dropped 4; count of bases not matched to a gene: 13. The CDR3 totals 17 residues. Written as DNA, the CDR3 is TGTGCCAGCAGCCTGTTACTCAGCGGGGCGAGCACCGGGGAGCTGTTTTTT. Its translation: CASSLLLSGASTGELFF.

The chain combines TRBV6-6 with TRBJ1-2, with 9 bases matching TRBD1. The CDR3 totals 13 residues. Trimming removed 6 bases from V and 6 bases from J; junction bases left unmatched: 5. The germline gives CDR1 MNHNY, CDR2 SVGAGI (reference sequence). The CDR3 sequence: CASSTGGLDGYTF. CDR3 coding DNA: TGTGCCAGCAGCACAGGGGGCCTTGATGGCTACACCTTC.

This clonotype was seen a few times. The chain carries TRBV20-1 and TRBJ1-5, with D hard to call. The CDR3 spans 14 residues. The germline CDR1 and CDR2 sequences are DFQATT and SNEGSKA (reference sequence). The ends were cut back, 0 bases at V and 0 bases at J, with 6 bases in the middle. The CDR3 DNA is TGCAGTGCTAGAGATACAGATAGCAATCAGCCCCAGCATTTT. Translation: CSARDTDSNQPQHF.

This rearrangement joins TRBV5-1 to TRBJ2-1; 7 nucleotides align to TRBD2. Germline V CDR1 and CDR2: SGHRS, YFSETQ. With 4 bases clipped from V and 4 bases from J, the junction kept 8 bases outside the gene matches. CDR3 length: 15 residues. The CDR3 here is CASSRPAGSYNEQFF. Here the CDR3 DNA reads TGCGCCAGCAGCAGGCCAGCGGGGTCGTACAATGAGCAGTTCTTC.

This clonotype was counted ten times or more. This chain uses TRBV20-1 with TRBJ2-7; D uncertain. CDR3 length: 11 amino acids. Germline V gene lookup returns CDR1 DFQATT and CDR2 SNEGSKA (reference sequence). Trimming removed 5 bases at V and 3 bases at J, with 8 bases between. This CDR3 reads CSAPLLYEQYF. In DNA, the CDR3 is TGCAGTGCTCCCTTACTCTACGAGCAGTACTTC.

The CDR3 DNA reads TGTGCCAGTAGTATAGATCCAGACAGCGCGAACACCGGGGAGCTGTTTTTT. This translates into CASSIDPDSANTGELFF. V gene TRBV19 combines with J gene TRBJ2-2; D is possibly TRBD1 (5 bases). The CDR3 consists of 17 residues. With 0 bases removed from V and 0 bases from J, the gap between germline ends came to 11 bases. CDR1 is LNHDA, CDR2 SQIVND, per germline (reference sequence). The entire variable domain, with the rest obtained from reference TRBV19 and TRBJ2-2, is as follows: DGGITQSPKYLFRKEGQNVTLSCEQNLNHDAMYWYRQDPGQGLRLIYYSQIVNDFQKGDIAEGYSVSREKKESFPLTVTSAQKNPTAFYLCASSIDPDSANTGELFFGEGSRLTVL.

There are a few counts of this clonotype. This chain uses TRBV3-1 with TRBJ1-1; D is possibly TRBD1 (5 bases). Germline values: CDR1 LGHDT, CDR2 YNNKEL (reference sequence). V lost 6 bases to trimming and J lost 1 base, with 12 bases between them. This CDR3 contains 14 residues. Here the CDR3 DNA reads TGTGCCAGCAGTCCCCCCGGGGGGAACACTGAAGCTTTCTTT. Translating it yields CASSPPGGNTEAFF.

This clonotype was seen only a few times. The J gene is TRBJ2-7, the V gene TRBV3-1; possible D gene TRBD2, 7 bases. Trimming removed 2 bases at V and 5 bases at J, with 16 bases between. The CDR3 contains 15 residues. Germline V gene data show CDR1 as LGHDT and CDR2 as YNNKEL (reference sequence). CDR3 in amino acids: CASSQPGGQADEQYF. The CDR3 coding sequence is TGTGCCAGCAGCCAACCCGGGGGGCAGGCCGACGAGCAGTACTTC.